Listed here are 15 T cell receptor beta chains from one sample, sequenced in a study of T cell responses to AZD1222 COVID-19 vaccine (dated by TCRdb to the early 2020s). The method was the immunoSEQ multiplex PCR assay. The immuneACCESS repertoire file appears here via TCRdb, limited to in-frame rearrangements. These files lack a portion of the clones; in checked studies, under half of the deficit traces to unresolved V genes, and the cause of the others is not known. This sample gives about 100,000 clones in total; around 90% of them show up just once. The ten biggest clones cover about 6.8% of the sample. The time point label corresponds to: about 28 days (+/-7) after the second vaccine dose. Material: peripheral blood, obtained 28 days after the second AZD1222 dose. The receptor set was obtained from an adult who received the AZD1222 COVID-19 vaccine.

Regarding this clone: A junction boundary mismatches the germline segment, possibly from a read error. The chain couples TRBV27 to TRBJ2-5, with D tentatively TRBD1 or TRBD2 (5 bases each). Germline V gene data show CDR1 as MNHEY and CDR2 as SMNVEV (reference sequence). CDR3 length: 10 amino acids. CDR3: CGASWETQYF. The CDR3 region has the DNA TGCGGGGCCTCTTGGGAGACCCAGTACTTC.

The chain combines TRBV10-1 with TRBJ2-4; D remains unclear. The germline V gene has CDR1 WNHNN and CDR2 SYGVQD (reference sequence). The V end was cut by 2 bases, the J end by 1 base, with 9 bases between. This CDR3 region has 15 residues. CDR3 bases: TGCGCCAGCAGTGAGGGCCAAAAGGCCAAAAACATTCAGTACTTC. Translated: CASSEGQKAKNIQYF.

The rearrangement links TRBV10-3 to TRBJ2-3; D uncertain. Germline lookup yields CDR1 ENHRY and CDR2 SYGVKD. V dropped 4 bases and J dropped 0 bases, with 14 bases sitting between them. CDR3 length: 16 residues. The CDR3 nucleotides are TGTGCCATCAGTGTAAAAGGCTCCACTAGCACAGATACGCAGTATTTT. It is translated as CAISVKGSTSTDTQYF.

CDR3 protein: CASGLESKGNTEAFF. The CDR3 DNA reads TGTGCTAGTGGTTTGGAGTCTAAGGGGAACACTGAAGCTTTCTTT. This sequence joins TRBV12-5 and TRBJ1-1; D uncertain. V lost 1 base, J lost 1 base, and 10 bases lay in between. The germline gives CDR1 LGHNT, CDR2 FRNRAP. This CDR3 is 15 amino acids long.

The chain couples TRBV9 to TRBJ1-2, with 9 nucleotides matching TRBD1. V lost 0 bases to trimming and J lost 7 bases; unmatched junction nucleotides: 4. Germline CDR1 and CDR2: SGDLS and YYNGEE. The CDR3 is 14 amino acids. Here the CDR3 reads CASSVDGTGSGYTF. Written as DNA, the CDR3 is TGTGCCAGCAGCGTAGACGGGACAGGGAGTGGCTACACCTTC.

The chain couples TRBV6-5 to TRBJ2-1; 8 nucleotides align to TRBD2. CDR1 is MNHEY and CDR2 is SVGAGI in the germline V gene. V trimming: 8 bases; J trimming: 7 bases; junction bases outside the gene matches: 10. This CDR3 is 14 amino acids long. CDR3 DNA sequence: TGTGCCAGCTGCACGGGGGGGATATGGAATGAGCAGTTCTTC. It is translated as CASCTGGIWNEQFF.

V is TRBV5-1 and J is TRBJ1-6, with D perhaps matching TRBD1 (5 bases). Trimming removed 1 base from V and 9 bases from J, with 26 bases in between. Germline V CDR1 and CDR2: SGHRS, YFSETQ. This CDR3 has 19 residues. CDR3 in DNA: TGCGCCAGCAGCTTGTCTAGGGCCTCCCAGTGGGGCGGTGGTTCACCCCTCCACTTT. Encoded protein: CASSLSRASQWGGGSPLHF.

The chain uses TRBV28 and TRBJ1-1; no firm D call. V was pared by 1 base and J by 1 base, with 13 bases between. Germline V gene lookup returns CDR1 MDHEN and CDR2 SYDVKM. This CDR3 spans 16 amino acids. CDR3 sequence (DNA): TGTGCCAGCAGTTTATCGAAGGGAGTAAAGAACACTGAAGCTTTCTTT. Protein: CASSLSKGVKNTEAFF.

V usage is TRBV6-5 and J usage is TRBJ2-2, with D unclear. The CDR3 has 12 residues. With 8 bases removed from V and 2 bases from J, the gap between germline ends came to 6 bases. The germline V gene encodes CDR1 MNHEY and CDR2 SVGAGI. DNA of the CDR3: TGTGCCAGCCGGTATAACACCGGGGAGCTGTTTTTT. It codes for CASRYNTGELFF.

Concerning this clone: Additional DNA sequences in this sample encode the identical CDR3. This sequence joins TRBV30 and TRBJ1-5; TRBD1 is a possible D gene (5 bases). The V gene's germline CDR1 is GTSNPN and CDR2 SVGIG (reference sequence). Trimming took 0 bases from V and 5 from J, leaving 8 bases between them. This CDR3 comprises 13 residues. CDR3 coding DNA: TGTGCCTGGAGTGTAAGGGGTGATCAGCCCCAGCATTTT. Encoded protein: CAWSVRGDQPQHF.

The J gene is TRBJ1-5, the V gene TRBV28, with TRBD1 as a possible D gene (5 bases). Trimming pared 1 base from V and 2 bases from J, leaving 6 bases between. Germline V gene lookup returns CDR1 MDHEN and CDR2 SYDVKM. This CDR3 has 14 residues. CDR3 in amino acids: CASSLLQGNQPQHF. The CDR3 region has the DNA TGTGCCAGCAGTTTATTACAGGGCAATCAGCCCCAGCATTTT. The whole variable domain, filled in from reference TRBV28 and TRBJ1-5, reads DVKVTQSSRYLVKRTGEKVFLECVQDMDHENMFWYRQDPGLGLRLIYFSYDVKMKEKGDIPEGYSVSREKKERFSLILESASTNQTSMYLCASSLLQGNQPQHFGDGTRLSIL.

The chain links TRBV6-1 to TRBJ2-7; tentatively, D is TRBD2 (6 bases). The V and J ends lost 4 bases and 3 bases respectively, with 13 bases between them. Germline V CDR1 and CDR2: MNHNS, SASEGT. The CDR3 runs to 14 residues. For the CDR3, the DNA is TGTGCCAGCAGTGTAGCGGATTTGTACTACGAGCAGTACTTC. This sequence encodes CASSVADLYYEQYF.

The chain recombines TRBV7-2 with TRBJ1-5; 9 nucleotides agree with TRBD1. The CDR3 is 15 residues long. With V trimmed by 5 bases and J by 4 bases, 6 bases remained unmatched. The germline V gene has CDR1 SGHTA and CDR2 FQGNSA. The CDR3 coding sequence is TGTGCCAGCAGCCCCGGACAGGGGCGGAATCAGCCCCAGCATTTT. Its translation: CASSPGQGRNQPQHF.

In its sample, this clone was seen once. This chain joins TRBV2 and TRBJ2-7; TRBD2 agrees at 7 bases. The CDR3 covers 13 residues. The V and J ends lost 5 bases and 4 bases, in that order; junction bases with no gene match: 5. Germline lookup yields CDR1 SNHLY and CDR2 FYNNEI. As DNA, the CDR3 is TGTGCCAGCAGTCTAGCGGACCGATACGAGCAGTACTTC. Amino acids: CASSLADRYEQYF.

The chain has TRBV13 and TRBJ2-3; no definite D call. The V end lost 0 bases, the J end lost 4 bases, and 2 bases lay between the germline ends. The CDR3 is 12 amino acids. Germline V lookup: CDR1 PRHDT, CDR2 FYEKMQ (reference sequence). This chain's CDR3 is CASSLGSDTQYF. Written as DNA, the CDR3 is TGTGCCAGCAGCTTAGGTTCAGATACGCAGTATTTT.